Described below is a single T cell receptor beta chain sequence and its context. Its antigen is unidentified. Different DNA sequences within this sample yield the same CDR3. Primers for the PCR totalled 60 Vbeta and 13 Jbeta. TCRdb keeps only in-frame clones here, not all; method: immunoSEQ multiplex PCR. The table lists just over 50,000 clones. V lost 0 bases to trimming and J lost 6 bases; unmatched junction nucleotides: 4. CDR1 SGDLS and CDR2 YYNGEE come from the germline V gene. The CDR3 is 15 amino acids. This sample was included in a study of cytomegalovirus exposure and HLA in healthy donors. Broader study findings: TCR beta V- and J-gene trimming was later associated with a missense DCLRE1C variant.

The rearrangement links TRBV9 to TRBJ2-1, with 9 bases lining up with TRBD2. The source material was PBMCs. The source is a woman aged 55-69 years in good health and CMV-seropositive. The CDR3 DNA sequence: TGTGCCAGCAGCGTAGGGCGGGGGGGTCTCAATGAGCAGTTCTTC. It specifies CASSVGRGGLNEQFF.